This T cell receptor (beta chain) was captured by sequencing in a study of T-cell reconstitution after alpha-beta-depleted transplantation in children. This clonotype was counted ten times or more. Per germline, CDR1 DFQATT and CDR2 SNEGSKA (reference sequence). The J segment lost 0 bases and the V segment lost 6 bases, leaving 8 bases of the junction unmatched. The CDR3 runs 15 residues. Preparation of the TCRbeta library used unique molecular identifiers. TCRdb re-called the PCR reads with MiXCR, one entry per CDR3 protein. The sample contains hundreds of thousands of distinct CDR3 sequences, around 13% of which appear only once.

The chain links TRBV20-1 to TRBJ2-3; the match to TRBD2 covers 8 bases. The input for sequencing was PBMCs, taken before TCRalphabeta/CD19-depleted stem cell transplant. The receptor's source is a girl aged 2 to 10 with congenital amegakaryocytic thrombocytopenia, due to receive a stem cell transplant. This chain's CDR3 is CSAKGASGSTDTQYF. The CDR3 bases are TGCAGTGCAAAAGGGGCTAGCGGGAGCACAGATACGCAGTATTTT.